This T cell receptor (beta chain) was sequenced in a study of OX40 agonist ivuxolimab in advanced cancers. Across the study: Ivuxolimab was administered intravenously to patients at 0.01 to 10 mg/kg every 2 weeks. Prior checkpoint blockade (anti-PD-1, anti-PD-L1 or anti-CTLA-4) was permitted; 35% to 50% had it. The study's findings and limits: At 0.1 to 3.0 mg/kg, CD4+ and CD8+ blood T cells expanded clonally by week 6.

Details on this clone: No antigen is known for it.

Here immunoSEQ multiplex PCR was the method, and the copy in TCRdb shows in-frame clones only, minus some. The repertoire holds 70,000 to 75,000 clones, with 65% to 90% as singletons. In germline, CDR1 is SGHRS, CDR2 YFSETQ. The CDR3 spans 15 residues. V was pared by 4 bases and J by 2 bases, with 14 bases between. The sequence derives from an adult with an advanced solid tumor such as melanoma, head and neck, liver or kidney cancer. Sample: CD4+ or CD8+ T cells sorted from blood, taken in a trial of the OX40 agonist ivuxolimab. The chain employs TRBV5-1 and TRBJ2-3; D perhaps matches TRBD2 (5 bases). For the CDR3, the DNA is TGCGCCAGCAGCCGCAGTGGACTCGACACAGATACGCAGTATTTT. Translating gives CASSRSGLDTDTQYF.